This TCR beta chain is drawn from a study of blood T cell repertoires in COVID-19. Background on the study: Specimens from acute and convalescent COVID-19 originated in the United States, Italy and Spain. T cells, B-cell-depleted T cells, or PBMCs provided the cDNA or gDNA that served as material.

Under the authors' procedure: Reference gene primers were amplified, and this amplification served to estimate nucleated cell counts. TCRdb keeps only in-frame clones here, not all; method: immunoSEQ multiplex PCR. Clonal size and the V and J genes are those of that table, whereas D and trimming came from the DNA. Among roughly 60,000 clones, roughly 80% were seen once, and the ten largest hold around 5.9%. The CDR3 is made up of 14 amino acids. CDR1 and CDR2 from the germline V gene are SNHLY and FYNNEI. The trim removed 7 bases at V and 5 bases at J, leaving 9 bases unmatched. The sample consisted of peripheral blood. This sequence joins TRBV2 and TRBJ2-7, with TRBD1 identical over 9 bases. The TCR originated in a human donor in a cohort sampled during active or convalescent COVID-19. The CDR3 protein is CASTRGDRVNEQYF. Written as DNA, the CDR3 is TGTGCCAGCACTAGGGGGGACAGGGTAAACGAGCAGTACTTC.